This T cell receptor beta chain stems from a study of T cells in women clearing cervical HPV infection. For the study at large: Cases' blood sampling followed lesion detection by median around 23 weeks (90 to 200).

Clones were sequenced by immunoSEQ multiplex PCR, and TCRdb holds only the in-frame ones, with some missing. The sample's table shows 25,000 to 35,000 clones. Prevalent HPV16 infections were excluded; only incident single HPV16 infections included. As regards this clone: The missing CDR3 end, 3 residues past where the read stops, is filled in from the germline J gene.

The length of the CDR3 is 16 residues. Germline-derived CDR1 and CDR2 are PRHDT and FYEKMQ (reference sequence). Trimming took off 5 bases at V and 6 bases at J, with 22 bases between the two ends. The chain links TRBV13 to TRBJ1-2; maybe TRBD1 (5 bases). The sample consisted of blood buffy coat. This sequence originates from a woman between 18 and 75 years old with a cervical HPV16 infection that either progressed to CIN3+ or cleared (not recorded which). The sequenced CDR3 bases are TGTGCCAGCAGCCATAGGACCCCCCGGGTCAGGGATGGC. Translating gives CASSHRTPRVRDG. The full CDR3 protein reads CASSHRTPRVRDGYTF.